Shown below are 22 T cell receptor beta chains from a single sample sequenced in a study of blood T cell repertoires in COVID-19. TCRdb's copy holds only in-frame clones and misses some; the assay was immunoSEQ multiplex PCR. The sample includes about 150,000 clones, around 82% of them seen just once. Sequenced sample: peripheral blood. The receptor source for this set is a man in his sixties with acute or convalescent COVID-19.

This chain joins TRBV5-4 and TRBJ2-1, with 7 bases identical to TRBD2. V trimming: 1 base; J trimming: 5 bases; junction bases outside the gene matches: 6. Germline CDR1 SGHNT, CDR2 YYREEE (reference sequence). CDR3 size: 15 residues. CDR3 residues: CASSLFREAHNEQFF. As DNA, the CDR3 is TGTGCCAGCAGCTTGTTTCGGGAGGCTCACAATGAGCAGTTCTTC.

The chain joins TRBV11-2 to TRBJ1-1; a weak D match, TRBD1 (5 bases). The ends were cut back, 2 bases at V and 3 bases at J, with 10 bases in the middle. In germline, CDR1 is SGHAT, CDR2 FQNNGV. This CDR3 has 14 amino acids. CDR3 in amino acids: CASSLTPRDTEAFF. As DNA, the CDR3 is TGTGCCAGCAGCTTAACCCCCAGGGACACTGAAGCTTTCTTT.

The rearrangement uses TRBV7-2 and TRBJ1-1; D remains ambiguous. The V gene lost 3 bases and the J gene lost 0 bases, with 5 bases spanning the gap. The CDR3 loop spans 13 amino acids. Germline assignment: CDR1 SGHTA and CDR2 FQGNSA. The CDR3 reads CASSFQVNTEAFF. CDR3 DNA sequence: TGTGCCAGCAGCTTTCAGGTGAACACTGAAGCTTTCTTT.

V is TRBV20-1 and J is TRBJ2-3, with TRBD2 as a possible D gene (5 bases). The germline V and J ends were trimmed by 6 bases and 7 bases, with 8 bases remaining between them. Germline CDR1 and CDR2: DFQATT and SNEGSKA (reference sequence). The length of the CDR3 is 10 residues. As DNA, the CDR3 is TGCAGTGCCTCGGGGAATACGCAGTATTTT. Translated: CSASGNTQYF.

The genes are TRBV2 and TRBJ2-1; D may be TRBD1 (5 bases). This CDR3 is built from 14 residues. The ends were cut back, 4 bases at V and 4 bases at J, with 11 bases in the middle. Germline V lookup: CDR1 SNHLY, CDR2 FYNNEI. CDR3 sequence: CASSAGPRYNEQFF. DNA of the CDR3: TGTGCCAGCAGTGCAGGGCCGCGGTACAATGAGCAGTTCTTC. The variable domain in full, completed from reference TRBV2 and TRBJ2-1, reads EPEVTQTPSHQVTQMGQEVILRCVPISNHLYFYWYRQILGQKVEFLVSFYNNEISEKSEIFDDQFSVERPDGSNFTLKIRSTKLEDSAMYFCASSAGPRYNEQFFGPGTRLTVL.

DNA for the CDR3: TGTGCCAGCAATCCTGGGAGTAGCACAGATACGCAGTATTTT. Residues: CASNPGSSTDTQYF. The J gene is TRBJ2-3, the V gene TRBV6-1; D is possibly TRBD2 (5 bases). There are 14 residues in the CDR3. Germline V gene sequence: CDR1 MNHNS, CDR2 SASEGT. Deletions cut 7 bases from V and 0 bases from J, with 11 bases between.

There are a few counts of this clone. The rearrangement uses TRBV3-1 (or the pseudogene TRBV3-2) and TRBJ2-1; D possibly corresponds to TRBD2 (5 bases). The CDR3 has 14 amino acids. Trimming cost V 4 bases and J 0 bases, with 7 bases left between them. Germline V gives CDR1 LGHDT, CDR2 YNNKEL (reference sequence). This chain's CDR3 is CASSPSRSYNEQFF. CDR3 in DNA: TGTGCCAGCAGCCCTAGCCGCTCCTACAATGAGCAGTTCTTC.

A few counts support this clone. CDR3 sequence: CASSLPPVNEQFF. CDR3 nucleotide sequence: TGTGCCAGCAGTTTACCCCCGGTCAATGAGCAGTTCTTC. The chain is built from TRBV28 and TRBJ2-1; D not certain. The CDR3 loop spans 13 amino acids. The ends were cut back, 2 bases at V and 6 bases at J, with 8 bases in the middle. Germline CDR1 reads MDHEN; CDR2 reads SYDVKM. The full variable domain, completed using reference TRBV28 and TRBJ2-1, is DVKVTQSSRYLVKRTGEKVFLECVQDMDHENMFWYRQDPGLGLRLIYFSYDVKMKEKGDIPEGYSVSREKKERFSLILESASTNQTSMYLCASSLPPVNEQFFGPGTRLTVL.

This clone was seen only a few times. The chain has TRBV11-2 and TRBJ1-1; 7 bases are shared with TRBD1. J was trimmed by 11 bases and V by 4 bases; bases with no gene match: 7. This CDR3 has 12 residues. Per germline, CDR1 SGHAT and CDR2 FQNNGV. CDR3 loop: CASSSSGGAAFF. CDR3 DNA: TGTGCCAGCAGCTCCTCAGGGGGTGCGGCTTTCTTT.

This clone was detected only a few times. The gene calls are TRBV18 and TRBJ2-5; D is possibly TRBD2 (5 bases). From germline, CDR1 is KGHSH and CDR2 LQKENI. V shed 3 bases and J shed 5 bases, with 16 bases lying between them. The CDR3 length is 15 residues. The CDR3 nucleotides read TGTGCCAGCTCACCCCGGTCTGGTTCGGGGGAGACCCAGTACTTC. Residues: CASSPRSGSGETQYF.

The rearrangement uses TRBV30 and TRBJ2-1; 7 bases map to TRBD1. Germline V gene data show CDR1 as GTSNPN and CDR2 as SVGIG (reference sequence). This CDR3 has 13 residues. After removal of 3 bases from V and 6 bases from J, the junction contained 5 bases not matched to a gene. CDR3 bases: TGTGCCTGGAGCCTACAGGGGCGCAATGAGCAGTTCTTC. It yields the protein CAWSLQGRNEQFF.

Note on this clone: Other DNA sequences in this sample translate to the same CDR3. CDR3 DNA: TGTGCCAGCAGTTTTGTTCGAGAGACCCAGTACTTC. This codes for CASSFVRETQYF. The V call is TRBV12-3 or TRBV12-4, the J call TRBJ2-5; D remains unclear. The CDR3 contains 12 residues. The ends were cut back, 3 bases at V and 4 bases at J, with 6 bases in the middle.

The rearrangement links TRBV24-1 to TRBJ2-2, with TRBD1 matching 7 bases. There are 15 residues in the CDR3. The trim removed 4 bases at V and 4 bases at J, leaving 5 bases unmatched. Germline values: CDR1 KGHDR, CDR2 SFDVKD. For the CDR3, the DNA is TGTGCCACCAGTGAAGCCGGGACAGCCACCGGGGAGCTGTTTTTT. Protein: CATSEAGTATGELFF.

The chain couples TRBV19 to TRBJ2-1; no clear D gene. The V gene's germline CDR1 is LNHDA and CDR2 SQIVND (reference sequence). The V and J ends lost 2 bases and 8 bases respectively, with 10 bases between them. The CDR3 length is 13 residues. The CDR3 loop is CASSIMDSYEQFF. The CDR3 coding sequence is TGTGCCAGTAGTATAATGGATAGCTATGAGCAGTTCTTC.

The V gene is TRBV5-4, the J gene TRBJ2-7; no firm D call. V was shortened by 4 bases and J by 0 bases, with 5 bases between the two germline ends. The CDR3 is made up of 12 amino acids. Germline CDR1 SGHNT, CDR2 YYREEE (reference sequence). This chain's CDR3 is CASSLSSYEQYF. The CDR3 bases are TGTGCCAGCAGCCTCAGCTCCTACGAGCAGTACTTC.

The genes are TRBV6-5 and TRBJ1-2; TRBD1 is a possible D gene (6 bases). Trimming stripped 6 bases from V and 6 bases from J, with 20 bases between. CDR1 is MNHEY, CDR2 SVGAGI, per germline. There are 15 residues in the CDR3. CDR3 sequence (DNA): TGTGCCAGCAGCCCGGCGGGGGGCGCCTTTAATGGCTACACCTTC. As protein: CASSPAGGAFNGYTF.

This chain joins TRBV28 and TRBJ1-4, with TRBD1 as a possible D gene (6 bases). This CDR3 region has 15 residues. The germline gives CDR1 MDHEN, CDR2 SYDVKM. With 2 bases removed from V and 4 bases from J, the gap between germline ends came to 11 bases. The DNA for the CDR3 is TGTGCCAGCAGTTTACGGGGGGCTGTTAATGAAAAACTGTTTTTT. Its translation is CASSLRGAVNEKLFF.

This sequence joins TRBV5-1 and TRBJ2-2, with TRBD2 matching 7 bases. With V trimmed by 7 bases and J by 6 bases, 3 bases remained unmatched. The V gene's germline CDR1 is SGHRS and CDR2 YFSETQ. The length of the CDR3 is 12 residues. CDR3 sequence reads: CASQRGAGELFF. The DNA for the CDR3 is TGCGCCAGCCAGCGGGGCGCCGGGGAGCTGTTTTTT.

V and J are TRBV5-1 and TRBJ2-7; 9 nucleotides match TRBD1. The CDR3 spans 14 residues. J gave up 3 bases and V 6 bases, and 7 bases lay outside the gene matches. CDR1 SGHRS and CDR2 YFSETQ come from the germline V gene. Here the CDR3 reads CASNSGTGNYEQYF. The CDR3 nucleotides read TGCGCCAGCAACTCCGGGACAGGGAACTACGAGCAGTACTTC.

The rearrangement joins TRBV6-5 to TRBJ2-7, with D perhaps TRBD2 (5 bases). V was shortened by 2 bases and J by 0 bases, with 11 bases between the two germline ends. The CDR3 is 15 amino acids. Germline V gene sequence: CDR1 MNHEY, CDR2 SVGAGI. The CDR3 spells CASSYSLASSYEQYF. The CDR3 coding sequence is TGTGCCAGCAGTTACAGCTTAGCGTCCTCCTACGAGCAGTACTTC.

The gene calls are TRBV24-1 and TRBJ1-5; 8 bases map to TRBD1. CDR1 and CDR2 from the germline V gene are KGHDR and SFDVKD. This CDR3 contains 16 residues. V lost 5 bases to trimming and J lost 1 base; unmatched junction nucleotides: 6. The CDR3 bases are TGTGCCACCAGTGCATTTCGACAGGGGAGCAATCAGCCCCAGCATTTT. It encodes CATSAFRQGSNQPQHF.

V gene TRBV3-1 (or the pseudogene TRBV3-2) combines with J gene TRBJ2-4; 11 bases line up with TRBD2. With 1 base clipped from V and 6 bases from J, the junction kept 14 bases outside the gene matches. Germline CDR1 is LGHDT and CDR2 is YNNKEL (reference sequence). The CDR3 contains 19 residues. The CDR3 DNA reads TGTGCCAGCAGCCAAGCGACAGGACTAGCGGGCGTGGTTAGAAACATTCAGTACTTC. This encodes CASSQATGLAGVVRNIQYF.